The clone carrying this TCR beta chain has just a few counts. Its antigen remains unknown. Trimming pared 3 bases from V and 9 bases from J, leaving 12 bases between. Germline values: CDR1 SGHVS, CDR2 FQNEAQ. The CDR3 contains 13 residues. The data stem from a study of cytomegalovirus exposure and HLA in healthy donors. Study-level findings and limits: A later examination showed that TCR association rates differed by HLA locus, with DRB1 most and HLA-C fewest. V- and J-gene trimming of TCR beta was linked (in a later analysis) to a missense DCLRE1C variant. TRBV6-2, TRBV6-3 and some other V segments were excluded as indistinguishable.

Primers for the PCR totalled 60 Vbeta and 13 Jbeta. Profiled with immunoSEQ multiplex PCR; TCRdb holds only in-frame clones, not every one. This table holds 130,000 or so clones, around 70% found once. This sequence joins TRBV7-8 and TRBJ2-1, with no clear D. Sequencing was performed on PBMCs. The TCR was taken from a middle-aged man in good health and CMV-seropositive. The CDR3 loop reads CASSFNLAGEQFF. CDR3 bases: TGTGCCAGCAGCTTTAACCTCGCCGGTGAGCAGTTCTTC.